This entry lists 31 T cell receptor beta chains sequenced from one sample in a study of cytomegalovirus exposure and HLA in healthy donors (dated by TCRdb to the late 2010s). Library method: the immunoSEQ multiplex PCR assay. The multiplex PCR relied on a mix of 60 forward primers for TCR Vbeta segments and 13 reverse primers for TCR Jbeta segments. In its TCRdb copy, this immuneACCESS table keeps in-frame sequences only and misses some clones. Where compared with another copy, unresolved V genes explain less than half of these, and the others have no known cause. The sample has 160,000 or so clones on record, roughly 76% of them singletons. The ten largest clones add up to roughly 13% of the sample. The specimen was PBMCs. The receptors shown here come from a woman aged 50 to 65 in good health and CMV-seronegative.

This chain connects TRBV7-2 to TRBJ2-7; 7 nucleotides agree with TRBD2. Germline lookup yields CDR1 SGHTA and CDR2 FQGNSA. V dropped 2 bases and J dropped 4; count of bases not matched to a gene: 2. The CDR3 sequence is 13 residues long. The CDR3 DNA reads TGTGCCAGCAGCTTAAGAGCGGGGTACGAGCAGTACTTC. This translates into CASSLRAGYEQYF.

The chain carries TRBV14 and TRBJ2-1, with TRBD1 matching over 8 bases. The CDR3 spans 16 residues. Germline V lookup: CDR1 SGHDN, CDR2 FVKESK. V shed 4 bases, J shed 4 bases, and the junction held 9 bases outside the gene matches. The CDR3 sequence: CASSLQQGVKYNEQFF. In nucleotides, the CDR3 is TGTGCCAGCAGCCTCCAACAGGGGGTAAAGTACAATGAGCAGTTCTTC.

This sequence joins TRBV18 and TRBJ2-5; 8 bases are shared with TRBD1. The CDR3 extends over 17 amino acids. CDR1 and CDR2 from the germline V gene are KGHSH and LQKENI. The V segment lost 6 bases and the J segment 1 base; nucleotides outside the gene matches: 13. The DNA for the CDR3 is TGTGCCAGCTCCCTGACAGGGGCGAAACAGTCCCAAGAGACCCAGTACTTC. Protein: CASSLTGAKQSQETQYF.

The gene calls are TRBV2 and TRBJ1-2; D gene uncertain. Trimming removed 2 bases from V and 4 bases from J, with 11 bases in between. Germline CDR1 SNHLY, CDR2 FYNNEI. The CDR3 covers 14 residues. CDR3 loop: CASSEIPEIYGYTF. The CDR3 DNA is TGTGCCAGCAGTGAAATCCCAGAAATCTATGGCTACACCTTC.

The chain couples TRBV5-8 to TRBJ1-2; TRBD1 aligns across 7 bases. V was pared by 0 bases and J by 8 bases, with 4 bases of the junction left unmatched. This CDR3 contains 13 residues. CDR1 and CDR2 from the germline V gene are SGHTS and YDEGEE. CDR3 loop: CASSLATGVGYTF. The CDR3 coding sequence is TGTGCCAGCAGCTTGGCTACAGGGGTAGGCTACACCTTC.

The count of this clone is one. The chain couples TRBV13 to TRBJ2-1; D unresolved. The CDR3 has 12 residues. Germline CDR1 is PRHDT and CDR2 is FYEKMQ (reference sequence). V shed 0 bases and J shed 8 bases, with 5 bases lying between them. The CDR3 coding sequence is TGTGCCAGCAGCTTAGGACGCGATGAGCAGTTCTTC. Amino acids: CASSLGRDEQFF. Supplemented by reference TRBV13 and TRBJ2-1, the full variable domain reads AAGVIQSPRHLIKEKRETATLKCYPIPRHDTVYWYQQGPGQDPQFLISFYEKMQSDKGSIPDRFSAQQFSDYHSELNMSSLELGDSALYFCASSLGRDEQFFGPGTRLTVL.

V gene TRBV2 combines with J gene TRBJ2-7; a possible D gene is TRBD1 (5 bases). The CDR3 spans 14 residues. The V gene lost 8 bases and the J gene lost 3 bases, with 17 bases spanning the gap. Germline CDR1 and CDR2: SNHLY and FYNNEI. The CDR3 nucleotides read TGTGCCAGCGTTGGCCGGGTAGGGGTCTACGAGCAGTACTTC. Amino acid sequence: CASVGRVGVYEQYF.

The V call is TRBV7-8, the J call TRBJ2-2, with a weak D call TRBD1 (5 bases). Trimming took off 1 base at V and 1 base at J, with 10 bases between the two ends. This CDR3 region has 16 residues. The germline V gene has CDR1 SGHVS and CDR2 FQNEAQ. The CDR3 spells CASSLVGHLNTGELFF. CDR3 in DNA: TGTGCCAGCAGCTTAGTGGGGCATTTGAACACCGGGGAGCTGTTTTTT.

This clone was recorded only once. The chain is built from TRBV19 and TRBJ2-6; D gene ambiguous. The CDR3 has 15 amino acids. V lost 6 bases, J lost 0 bases, and 9 bases lay in between. CDR1 is LNHDA, CDR2 SQIVND, per germline (reference sequence). The CDR3 region is CASRTESSGANVLTF. The DNA for the CDR3 is TGTGCCAGTAGAACAGAGAGCTCTGGGGCCAACGTCCTGACTTTC. The variable domain in full, completed from reference TRBV19 and TRBJ2-6, reads DGGITQSPKYLFRKEGQNVTLSCEQNLNHDAMYWYRQDPGQGLRLIYYSQIVNDFQKGDIAEGYSVSREKKESFPLTVTSAQKNPTAFYLCASRTESSGANVLTFGAGSRLTVL.

J is TRBJ1-3 and V is TRBV19, with unresolved D. Germline CDR1 is LNHDA and CDR2 is SQIVND (reference sequence). Trimming removed 5 bases from V and 9 bases from J, with 20 bases in between. The CDR3 contains 15 residues. The CDR3 here is CASSPSPSRSGTIYF. The CDR3 nucleotides read TGTGCCAGTAGTCCCTCTCCCTCTCGGAGCGGCACCATATATTTT. The complete variable domain, with remaining parts taken from reference TRBV19 and TRBJ1-3, reads DGGITQSPKYLFRKEGQNVTLSCEQNLNHDAMYWYRQDPGQGLRLIYYSQIVNDFQKGDIAEGYSVSREKKESFPLTVTSAQKNPTAFYLCASSPSPSRSGTIYFGEGSWLTVV.

The chain carries TRBV5-6 and TRBJ1-2; 7 nucleotides line up with TRBD1. Looked up from germline, CDR1 is SGHDT and CDR2 is YYEEEE. This CDR3 has 14 residues. Losses at the gene ends were 4 bases for V and 2 bases for J; bases not matched to a gene: 5. The CDR3 nucleotides are TGTGCCAGCAGCCTGACAGGGAAGAACTATGGCTACACCTTC. This codes for CASSLTGKNYGYTF.

The chain recombines TRBV28 with TRBJ1-2, with 8 bases matching TRBD1. The J segment lost 4 bases and the V segment lost 9 bases, leaving 13 bases of the junction unmatched. Looked up from germline, CDR1 is MDHEN and CDR2 is SYDVKM. The CDR3 is 15 amino acids. For the CDR3, the DNA is TGTGCCAGTAGTACAGGGGGGAGCCGACCCTATGGCTACACCTTC. Translated: CASSTGGSRPYGYTF.

J is TRBJ1-5 and V is TRBV6-6; D is perhaps TRBD1 (5 bases). Trimming left V 4 bases short and J 5 bases short, with 15 bases between. Germline V gene lookup returns CDR1 MNHNY and CDR2 SVGAGI (reference sequence). This CDR3 is built from 15 residues. The CDR3 DNA sequence: TGTGCCAGCAGTTCGACAGAAGGATGGTATCAGCCCCAGCATTTT. It specifies CASSSTEGWYQPQHF.

This clone was detected only once. Here the CDR3 reads CASSPTGTPNTEAFF. The DNA of the CDR3 is TGTGCCAGCAGTCCCACGGGGACACCTAACACTGAAGCTTTCTTT. The chain employs TRBV28 and TRBJ1-1; perhaps TRBD1 as D (6 bases). Germline CDR1 and CDR2: MDHEN and SYDVKM. The germline V and J ends were trimmed by 5 bases and 2 bases, with 15 bases remaining between them. The CDR3 covers 15 residues.

The V call is TRBV30, the J call TRBJ2-5; D remains unclear. The DNA end lines up better with TRBJ2-7; the J call may be wrong. The CDR3 is made up of 12 amino acids. CDR1 and CDR2 from the germline V gene are GTSNPN and SVGIG (reference sequence). The CDR3 nucleotides are TGTGCCTGGAGTGCTCAGGACTACGAGCAGTACTTC. It codes for CAWSAQDYEQYF.

This chain connects TRBV4-3 to TRBJ2-2; no firm D call. The CDR3 totals 14 residues. Germline CDR1 is LGHNA and CDR2 is YSLEER. The V end was cut by 0 bases, the J end by 6 bases, with 8 bases between. The CDR3, as DNA: TGCGCCAGCAGCCAAGAGCGGATCGCCGGGGAGCTGTTTTTT. Residues: CASSQERIAGELFF.

CDR3 nucleotide sequence: TGTGCCATCAGCCCTAACGGAGTAGCGGAGGGTTTCAACTCCTACAATGAGCAGTTCTTC. It yields the protein CAISPNGVAEGFNSYNEQFF. The chain employs TRBV10-3 and TRBJ2-1; D is possibly TRBD2 (6 bases). The CDR3 length is 20 residues. Trimming stripped 6 bases from V and 0 bases from J, with 27 bases between. The germline V gene has CDR1 ENHRY and CDR2 SYGVKD.

J is TRBJ2-7 and V is TRBV10-3; 8 bases match TRBD1. This CDR3 has 14 residues. Germline CDR1 and CDR2: ENHRY and SYGVKD. After removal of 2 bases from V and 6 bases from J, the junction contained 6 bases not matched to a gene. This CDR3 is CAISEGQGSREQYF. The CDR3 DNA reads TGTGCCATCAGTGAGGGACAGGGCTCCCGCGAGCAGTACTTC.

This clone was observed once. The chain's CDR3 is CASSHLAAVGEQYF. The CDR3, as DNA: TGTGCCAGCAGCCATCTAGCGGCCGTGGGAGAGCAGTACTTC. The chain uses TRBV27 and TRBJ2-7; 7 nucleotides agree with TRBD2. Germline trimming cut 6 bases from V and 7 bases from J; bases unmatched to any gene: 12. The CDR3 is 14 residues long. The germline V gene encodes CDR1 MNHEY and CDR2 SMNVEV (reference sequence).

CDR3 DNA sequence: TGTGCCAGCTCATCTTCCGGGACAGGGGCAAACACTGAAGCTTTCTTT. This translates into CASSSSGTGANTEAFF. V usage is TRBV18 and J usage is TRBJ1-1; 10 nucleotides align to TRBD1. This CDR3 region has 16 residues. Per the germline V gene, CDR1 is KGHSH and CDR2 is LQKENI. V gave up 5 bases and J gave up 2 bases; unmatched junction bases: 8.

V is TRBV5-4 and J is TRBJ1-1; unclear D gene. The germline V and J ends were trimmed by 1 base and 4 bases, with 5 bases remaining between them. CDR1 SGHNT and CDR2 YYREEE come from the germline V gene (reference sequence). CDR3 length equals 12 residues. The CDR3 bases are TGTGCCAGCAGCTTGACGGGCACTGAAGCTTTCTTT. This codes for CASSLTGTEAFF.

The CDR3 sequence: CASSSQPGQGREQYF. As DNA, the CDR3 is TGCGCCAGCAGTAGTCAACCGGGACAGGGTCGGGAGCAGTACTTC. The rearrangement joins TRBV10-2 to TRBJ2-7, with TRBD1 matching over 9 bases. Germline assignment: CDR1 WSHSY and CDR2 SAAADI. The V segment lost 5 bases and the J segment 7 bases; nucleotides outside the gene matches: 12. CDR3 length: 15 amino acids.

This chain links TRBV5-1 with TRBJ2-1; D call uncertain. V lost 4 bases and J 8 bases, leaving 7 bases between the germline ends. Per germline, CDR1 SGHRS and CDR2 YFSETQ. This CDR3 comprises 11 residues. The CDR3 loop is CASSPSHEQFF. CDR3 DNA sequence: TGCGCCAGCAGCCCCTCCCATGAGCAGTTCTTC.

The chain is built from TRBV2 and TRBJ1-5; maybe TRBD1 (6 bases). V was clipped by 4 bases and J by 2 bases, with 18 bases between them. CDR1 is SNHLY, CDR2 FYNNEI, per germline. This CDR3 is 17 amino acids long. The CDR3 DNA sequence: TGTGCCAGCAGTGGGGGGCCGGGACGGGGCGGCAATCAGCCCCAGCATTTT. This encodes CASSGGPGRGGNQPQHF.

This clone was recorded once. This chain joins TRBV7-9 and TRBJ2-7; 11 nucleotides align to TRBD1. Losses at the gene ends were 4 bases for V and 4 bases for J; bases not matched to a gene: 3. Germline V gives CDR1 SEHNR, CDR2 FQNEAQ (reference sequence). The CDR3 covers 14 residues. DNA for the CDR3: TGTGCCAGCAGCTCCGGGACAGGGGGTTACGAGCAGTACTTC. Protein: CASSSGTGGYEQYF.

Only a few counts were recorded for this clone. The chain couples TRBV27 to TRBJ2-5; possible D gene TRBD1, 6 bases. Trimming pared 4 bases from V and 4 bases from J, leaving 16 bases between. Germline assignment: CDR1 MNHEY and CDR2 SMNVEV (reference sequence). The CDR3 has 15 amino acids. CDR3 in amino acids: CASSSPQGGGETQYF. In DNA, the CDR3 is TGTGCCAGCAGTTCCCCACAGGGTGGTGGAGAGACCCAGTACTTC.

CDR3 DNA sequence: TGCAGCGTTGTAAGGACTTGGACTAGCACAGATACGCAGTATTTT. Its translation: CSVVRTWTSTDTQYF. The genes are TRBV29-1 and TRBJ2-3; TRBD2 is a possible D gene (5 bases). CDR3 size: 15 residues. Germline CDR1 SQVTM, CDR2 ANQGSEA. V lost 4 bases to trimming and J lost 0 bases, with 14 bases between them.

To note about this clone: The same CDR3 is also encoded by other DNA sequences in this sample. The chain is built from TRBV10-3 and TRBJ2-5; 7 bases align to TRBD2. Germline V CDR1 and CDR2: ENHRY, SYGVKD. V shed 0 bases, J shed 5 bases, and the junction held 9 bases outside the gene matches. This CDR3 has 16 residues. This CDR3 is CAISESGTGGGETQYF. DNA of the CDR3: TGTGCCATCAGTGAGTCGGGGACCGGCGGGGGTGAGACCCAGTACTTC.

This chain uses TRBV21-1 with TRBJ1-2; TRBD1, the table's D call, was not compared with the DNA. TRBV21-1 is designated a pseudogene. The CDR3 covers 14 residues. The CDR3 sequence: CATPEQGLLDGYTF. DNA of the CDR3: TGTGCCACACCAGAACAGGGGTTACTTGATGGCTACACCTTC.

This clone was counted between two and nine times. This chain connects TRBV15 to TRBJ2-3; 11 bases are a match to TRBD2. The CDR3 is 17 residues long. CDR1 LNHNV and CDR2 YYDKDF come from the germline V gene (reference sequence). V dropped 0 bases and J dropped 3; count of bases not matched to a gene: 5. The CDR3 bases are TGTGCCACCAGCAGAGATCTAGCGGGGGGATTGACAGATACGCAGTATTTT. As protein: CATSRDLAGGLTDTQYF.

The V gene is TRBV29-1, the J gene TRBJ1-2; TRBD1 agrees at 9 bases. V was clipped by 4 bases and J by 4 bases; unmatched bases: 4. Germline V gives CDR1 SQVTM, CDR2 ANQGSEA. CDR3 length: 13 amino acids. The CDR3 DNA is TGCAGCGTTGGAGCGGGACAGGGCTATGGCTACACCTTC. Its protein product is CSVGAGQGYGYTF.